Listed here are 21 T cell receptor beta chains from one sample, sequenced in a study of Graves' ophthalmopathy and Graves' hyperthyroidism. Amplification of TCR beta CDR3 regions used RNA transcripts. First-round RT-PCR with HTBI primers preceded a second-round multiplex PCR. TCRdb independently ran MiXCR on the multiplex PCR reads; one entry per CDR3 protein. The sample contains about 370,000 distinct CDR3 sequences, approximately 18% of which appear only once. Material: peripheral blood. The source of these receptors is an adult woman with stable Graves' hyperthyroidism.

This clonotype was seen a few times. The chain couples TRBV9 to TRBJ2-5, with TRBD1 as a possible D gene (5 bases). V lost 0 bases and J lost 4, with 10 bases in between. In germline, CDR1 is SGDLS, CDR2 YYNGEE. The CDR3 spans 14 residues. DNA of the CDR3: TGTGCCAGCAGCGTAGGACAGCAGCGAGAGACCCAGTACTTC. It translates to CASSVGQQRETQYF. The whole variable domain, remainder taken from reference TRBV9 and TRBJ2-5, is DSGVTQTPKHLITATGQRVTLRCSPRSGDLSVYWYQQSLDQGLQFLIQYYNGEERAKGNILERFSAQQFPDLHSELNLSSLELGDSALYFCASSVGQQRETQYFGPGTRLLVL.

Only a few counts were recorded for this clonotype. The chain employs TRBV7-9 and TRBJ2-5; D not certain. The V gene lost 1 base and the J gene lost 0 bases, with 6 bases spanning the gap. The CDR3 runs to 14 residues. Per germline, CDR1 SEHNR and CDR2 FQNEAQ (reference sequence). CDR3 sequence reads: CASSLGRHQETQYF. In DNA, the CDR3 is TGTGCCAGCAGCTTAGGCCGACACCAAGAGACCCAGTACTTC. The whole variable domain, filled in from reference TRBV7-9 and TRBJ2-5, reads DTGVSQNPRHKITKRGQNVTFRCDPISEHNRLYWYRQTLGQGPEFLTYFQNEAQLEKSRLLSDRFSAERPKGSFSTLEIQRTEQGDSAMYLCASSLGRHQETQYFGPGTRLLVL.

The chain is built from TRBV11-2 and TRBJ1-1, with TRBD1 as a possible D gene (5 bases). The CDR3 runs 19 residues. The germline V and J ends were trimmed by 1 base and 0 bases, with 21 bases remaining between them. Germline CDR1 is SGHAT and CDR2 is FQNNGV. This chain's CDR3 is CASSLGRRSSLGVNTEAFF. The CDR3 region has the DNA TGTGCCAGCAGCTTAGGACGGAGAAGCTCCTTAGGGGTGAACACTGAAGCTTTCTTT.

This clonotype was recorded many times. The V call is TRBV28, the J call TRBJ2-5, with TRBD1 matching over 7 bases. Germline CDR1 and CDR2: MDHEN and SYDVKM. V gave up 6 bases and J gave up 4 bases; unmatched junction bases: 8. This CDR3 has 14 residues. The CDR3 here is CASRYDRVGETQYF. The CDR3 DNA reads as TGTGCCAGCAGATACGACAGGGTGGGAGAGACCCAGTACTTC.

In its sample, this clonotype was seen many times. The CDR3 sequence: CSAPSGTINQPQHF. The CDR3 DNA is TGCAGTGCCCCTTCGGGGACCATCAATCAGCCCCAGCATTTT. V gene TRBV20-1 combines with J gene TRBJ1-5, with D tentatively TRBD1 (5 bases). Trimming took off 6 bases at V and 3 bases at J, with 15 bases between the two ends. The CDR3 is 14 amino acids. The germline V gene has CDR1 DFQATT and CDR2 SNEGSKA (reference sequence).

In its sample, this clonotype was seen many times. Here the CDR3 DNA reads TGTGCCAGCAGACACGGACTAGCGGGAGGGGCCGAGCAGTACTTC. Translation gives CASRHGLAGGAEQYF. J is TRBJ2-7 and V is TRBV27, with 15 positions matching TRBD2. V shed 6 bases, J shed 6 bases, and the junction held 6 bases outside the gene matches. Germline V gene data show CDR1 as MNHEY and CDR2 as SMNVEV (reference sequence). The CDR3 loop spans 15 amino acids.

In this sample, this clonotype turned up many times. The chain combines TRBV19 with TRBJ2-7; 7 nucleotides align to TRBD2. Germline CDR1 reads LNHDA; CDR2 reads SQIVND (reference sequence). CDR3 length: 14 amino acids. V lost 5 bases, J lost 0 bases, and 4 bases stayed unmatched. The CDR3 loop reads CASSSREASYEQYF. CDR3 nucleotide sequence: TGTGCCAGTAGTTCCCGGGAGGCCTCCTACGAGCAGTACTTC. Complete variable domain (other parts from reference TRBV19 and TRBJ2-7): DGGITQSPKYLFRKEGQNVTLSCEQNLNHDAMYWYRQDPGQGLRLIYYSQIVNDFQKGDIAEGYSVSREKKESFPLTVTSAQKNPTAFYLCASSSREASYEQYFGPGTRLTVT.

This clonotype was counted many times. This chain joins TRBV20-1 and TRBJ1-5; D ambiguous. Germline CDR1 and CDR2: DFQATT and SNEGSKA (reference sequence). This CDR3 region has 14 residues. Trimming stripped 6 bases from V and 1 base from J, with 13 bases between. CDR3 in DNA: TGCAGTGCCACACGGACCTCCAGCAATCAGCCCCAGCATTTT. Protein: CSATRTSSNQPQHF.

This clonotype was recorded many times. This chain uses TRBV29-1 with TRBJ2-7, with D possibly TRBD1 on 6 matching bases. The CDR3 consists of 13 residues. V was pared by 6 bases and J by 4 bases, with 16 bases between. Germline CDR1 SQVTM, CDR2 ANQGSEA. This chain's CDR3 is CSVRDTGFYEQYF. The CDR3 DNA follows: TGCAGCGTACGGGACACCGGATTTTACGAGCAGTACTTC.

This clonotype was counted only a few times. The germline gene is not matched at one end of the junction; a read error may be the cause. The chain is built from TRBV4-1 and TRBJ1-2; D unresolved. The CDR3 is 15 amino acids. Germline CDR1 MGHRA, CDR2 YSYEKL. The CDR3 protein is CASSQDSSGRDGYTF. The CDR3 nucleotides are TGCGCCAGCAGTCAAGACTCTTCTGGGAGGGATGGCTACACCTTC.

This clonotype was seen ten or more times. The J gene is TRBJ2-5, the V gene TRBV28, with D perhaps being TRBD1 or TRBD2 (5 bases each). CDR1 MDHEN and CDR2 SYDVKM come from the germline V gene. Trimming shortened V by 3 bases and J by 5 bases, and 16 bases separated the two germline ends. CDR3 length: 15 residues. CDR3 residues: CASSLTPRRDETQYF. The CDR3 bases are TGTGCCAGCAGTTTGACCCCCCGCAGGGACGAGACCCAGTACTTC.

This clonotype was recorded many times. The V and J genes are TRBV20-1 and TRBJ1-1; TRBD1 aligns across 7 bases. This CDR3 spans 13 amino acids. Trimming removed 7 bases from V and 3 bases from J; junction bases left unmatched: 8. Germline-derived CDR1 and CDR2 are DFQATT and SNEGSKA (reference sequence). The CDR3 loop reads CSVRTGGDTEAFF. In DNA, the CDR3 is TGCAGTGTCCGGACAGGCGGGGACACTGAAGCTTTCTTT.

This clonotype was counted ten times or more. The chain links TRBV12-3 or TRBV12-4 to TRBJ2-2; the D is unclear. The CDR3 is made up of 12 amino acids. V shed 3 bases and J shed 4 bases, with 3 bases lying between them. The CDR3, as DNA: TGTGCCAGCAGTTTCACCACCGGGGAGCTGTTTTTT. Translated, it gives CASSFTTGELFF.

This clonotype has at least ten counts. The V gene is TRBV24-1, the J gene TRBJ1-5, with 7 nucleotides matching TRBD1. The germline gives CDR1 KGHDR, CDR2 SFDVKD. Germline trimming cut 4 bases from V and 6 bases from J; bases unmatched to any gene: 5. There are 14 residues in the CDR3. The CDR3 DNA sequence: TGTGCCACCAGTGAACGAGGGGGCGGTCAGCCCCAGCATTTT. It specifies CATSERGGGQPQHF.

This clonotype was found a few times. J is TRBJ2-1 and V is TRBV20-1; D gene uncertain. Germline V gives CDR1 DFQATT, CDR2 SNEGSKA (reference sequence). CDR3 length: 14 amino acids. The V gene lost 6 bases and the J gene lost 5 bases, with 17 bases spanning the gap. The DNA for the CDR3 is TGCAGTGCCATCCCCTCAATAGCAGACAATGAGCAGTTCTTC. Translated: CSAIPSIADNEQFF.

This clonotype was recorded once. The V gene is TRBV2, the J gene TRBJ2-2; the D call may be TRBD1 or TRBD2 (5 bases each). Trimming removed 5 bases at V and 3 bases at J, with 19 bases between. CDR1 and CDR2 from the germline V gene are SNHLY and FYNNEI. The CDR3 has 17 residues. CDR3 in amino acids: CASSRGGIADHTGELFF. The CDR3 DNA is TGTGCCAGCAGTCGGGGCGGAATAGCAGATCACACCGGGGAGCTGTTTTTT.

V and J are TRBV27 and TRBJ2-7; 9 bases fit TRBD2. Per germline, CDR1 MNHEY and CDR2 SMNVEV (reference sequence). Trimming at V came to 6 bases and at J to 5 bases, leaving 8 bases not matched to a gene. The CDR3 has 14 amino acids. The CDR3 here is CASRTLAGVDEQYF. The CDR3 bases are TGTGCCAGCAGAACTTTAGCGGGAGTAGACGAGCAGTACTTC.

The table lists this clonotype with many counts. V usage is TRBV12-3 or TRBV12-4 and J usage is TRBJ2-5; TRBD2 is a possible D gene (5 bases). V lost 6 bases and J 4 bases, leaving 12 bases between the germline ends. The CDR3 has 13 amino acids. DNA of the CDR3: TGTGCCAGCAGCTGGGAGAAGGTAGAGACCCAGTACTTC. Its translation: CASSWEKVETQYF.

Many counts were recorded for this clonotype. This chain uses TRBV4-3 with TRBJ1-2, with no clear D. This CDR3 spans 15 amino acids. CDR1 LGHNA and CDR2 YSLEER come from the germline V gene. Deletions cut 0 bases from V and 0 bases from J, with 8 bases between. This chain's CDR3 is CASSQDEGTNYGYTF. The CDR3 coding sequence is TGCGCCAGCAGCCAAGATGAAGGGACTAACTATGGCTACACCTTC.

In this sample, this clonotype turned up many times. This chain links TRBV19 with TRBJ2-2; possible D gene TRBD2, 6 bases. Trimming cost V 7 bases and J 4 bases, with 13 bases left between them. The germline V gene encodes CDR1 LNHDA and CDR2 SQIVND (reference sequence). This CDR3 spans 14 amino acids. The CDR3 DNA reads TGTGCCAGTATGGGGGAGGTGGGCACCGGGGAGCTGTTTTTT. This sequence encodes CASMGEVGTGELFF.

This clonotype was recorded many times. V is TRBV9 and J is TRBJ2-6, with TRBD1 matching over 7 bases. The CDR3 runs 17 residues. With 4 bases clipped from V and 1 base from J, the junction kept 8 bases outside the gene matches. Germline-derived CDR1 and CDR2 are SGDLS and YYNGEE. CDR3 sequence reads: CASSTPVRGSGANVLTF. DNA for the CDR3: TGTGCCAGCAGCACCCCGGTCAGGGGGTCTGGGGCCAACGTCCTGACTTTC.